This is a list of T cell receptor beta chains from one sample in a study of cytomegalovirus exposure and HLA in healthy donors. Measured with immunoSEQ multiplex PCR; TCRdb has only the in-frame clones, and not every one. The data show about 130,000 clones, with about 73% seen just once and around 1.9% held by the top ten. Sequencing was performed on PBMCs. The receptors shown here come from a woman aged 60-70 years in good health and CMV-seropositive. Each CDR3 is given with its conserved first and last residue. Fields, in order: V gene, J gene, D gene, clone size, CDR3 DNA, CDR3 protein. A D gene is named only where the DNA matches it firmly. Size values are once, few and many counts, or a class for expanded clones, and some rows have none.

TRBV5-1	TRBJ1-1	TRBD1	.	TGCGCCAGCAGCCCGGGACAGGGGGGTGAAGCTTTCTTT	CASSPGQGGEAFF
TRBV19	TRBJ2-1	.	.	TGTGCCAGTAGTATACCCCGGGGTGAGCAGTTCTTC	CASSIPRGEQFF
TRBV28	TRBJ2-2	.	.	TGTGCCAGCACCAGGGCCACCGGGGAGCTGTTTTTT	CASTRATGELFF
TRBV6-1	TRBJ2-1	.	.	TGTGCCAGCAGTGAAGACGGAGTCCCCTACAATGAGCAGTTCTTC	CASSEDGVPYNEQFF
TRBV5-6	TRBJ2-7	.	.	TGTGCCATTCTATCCTACGAGCAGTACTTC	CAILSYEQYF
TRBV29-1	TRBJ2-1	.	.	TGCAGCGTTGGGTGGGCCTCCTACAATGAGCAGTTCTTC	CSVGWASYNEQFF
TRBV7-9	TRBJ2-5	.	.	TGTGCCAGCAGCTTAAGCGCGCTAATGGAGACCCAGTACTTC	CASSLSALMETQYF
TRBV6-1	TRBJ2-1	TRBD2	.	TGTGCCAGCAGTGCCCCGGGACTAGCGAGGAATGAGCAGTTCTTC	CASSAPGLARNEQFF
TRBV7-9	TRBJ2-1	.	.	TGTGCCAGCAGCTTCGTAGGGGGCAATGAGCAGTTCTTC	CASSFVGGNEQFF
TRBV19	TRBJ1-1	.	.	TGTGCCAGTACCCGAGGACATGAGCGCACTGAAGCTTTCTTT	CASTRGHERTEAFF
TRBV13	TRBJ2-7	TRBD2	.	TGTGCCAGCCGCGGGGGCTCCTACGAGCAGTACTTC	CASRGGSYEQYF
TRBV6-1	TRBJ2-7	TRBD2	once	TGTGCCAGCAGTGTACCTAGCGGGAGGGTTTCGAGAGAGCAGTACTTC	CASSVPSGRVSREQYF
TRBV5-8	TRBJ1-2	TRBD1	.	TGTGCCAGCACCCAGGCCAGGGGGCTCATTGGCTACACCTTC	CASTQARGLIGYTF
TRBV19	TRBJ2-7	.	.	TGTGCCAGTAGTATAGATTTTCAGGGGCCTACCTACGAGCAGTACTTC	CASSIDFQGPTYEQYF
TRBV28	TRBJ1-2	.	.	TGTGCCAGCAGACGCACCGGACACCTTAACTATGGCTACACCTTC	CASRRTGHLNYGYTF
TRBV4-2	TRBJ2-1	.	.	TGTGCCAGCAGCCCCCAGGACTACCTGACTAGCTCCTACAATGAGCAGTTCTTC	CASSPQDYLTSSYNEQFF
TRBV7-3	TRBJ2-2	.	.	TGTGCCAGCAGCACCTGGACATCGAACACCGGGGAGCTGTTTTTT	CASSTWTSNTGELFF
TRBV11-3	TRBJ2-1	TRBD1	.	TGTGCCAGCAGCTTAGACAGGGGGTCCTACAATGAGCAGTTCTTC	CASSLDRGSYNEQFF
TRBV5-1	TRBJ2-7	TRBD1	.	TGCGCCAGCGGTAGAGGACAGGGGGGCTACGAGCAGTACTTC	CASGRGQGGYEQYF
TRBV9	TRBJ1-3	TRBD1	.	TGTGCCAGCAGCACCCCCCGGCAGGGGGCAGATGGAAACACCATATATTTT	CASSTPRQGADGNTIYF
TRBV4-1	TRBJ2-1	TRBD2	.	TGCGCCAGCAGCCTCGTGAGCGGGGCAAACAATGAGCAGTTCTTC	CASSLVSGANNEQFF
TRBV6-5	TRBJ2-7	.	.	TGTGCCAGCAGTTATCCGGGGAGTAACTCCTACGAGCAGTACTTC	CASSYPGSNSYEQYF
TRBV7-9	TRBJ2-5	.	.	TGTGCCAGCAGCTTTGGGGGGGCTCAAGAGACCCAGTACTTC	CASSFGGAQETQYF
TRBV2	TRBJ2-1	.	.	TGTGCCAGCAGAACAGGGCCAGGCTCCTACAATGAGCAGTTCTTC	CASRTGPGSYNEQFF
TRBV10-1	TRBJ2-3	TRBD2	.	TGCGCCAGCAGTGTCTTAGCGGGAGGGCCGGAAGATACGCAGTATTTT	CASSVLAGGPEDTQYF
TRBV6-6	TRBJ1-1	TRBD1	.	TGTGCCAGCAGTTCCGGGACAGGGACCCCTGAAGCTTTCTTT	CASSSGTGTPEAFF
TRBV28	TRBJ1-2	.	.	TGTGCCAGTTTGGTTGCGGGGTATGGCTACACCTTC	CASLVAGYGYTF
TRBV6-6	TRBJ1-1	TRBD1	.	TGTGCCAGCAGACCACAGGGGTATACTGAAGCTTTCTTT	CASRPQGYTEAFF
TRBV6-1	TRBJ1-1	.	few	TGTGCCAGCAGTGAGTCGAGGATATTGAACACTGAAGCTTTCTTT	CASSESRILNTEAFF
TRBV29-1	TRBJ1-3	TRBD1	once	TGCAGCGTTCGAGGGCAGGGGGGTTTTGGAAACACCATATATTTT	CSVRGQGGFGNTIYF
TRBV15	TRBJ2-2	.	.	TGTGCCACCAGCAGAACCACTAGGATCGGGGAGCTGTTTTTT	CATSRTTRIGELFF
TRBV30	TRBJ2-6	.	.	TGTGCCTGGAGTCTCCTCCCCTCTGGGGCCAACGTCCTGACTTTC	CAWSLLPSGANVLTF
TRBV19	TRBJ2-7	TRBD1	.	TGTGCCAGTAGAGGGACAGGCGCCTACGAGCAGTACTTC	CASRGTGAYEQYF
TRBV6-1	TRBJ1-2	.	.	TGTGCCAGCAGTGATACCCAGGGGAGCTATGGCTACACCTTC	CASSDTQGSYGYTF
TRBV5-6	TRBJ2-7	.	.	TGTGCCAGCAGCTGGAGGAATACCCGAAGGGATTCCTACGAGCAGTACTTC	CASSWRNTRRDSYEQYF
TRBV5-1	TRBJ2-7	TRBD2	.	TGCGCCAGCAGCATGGTCCTCGGGACTAGCGCTTACGAGCAGTACTTC	CASSMVLGTSAYEQYF
TRBV15	TRBJ2-3	TRBD2	.	TGTGCCACCAGCATCCCCAGCGGGAGGCCTAGCACAGATACGCAGTATTTT	CATSIPSGRPSTDTQYF
TRBV6-6	TRBJ2-3	TRBD2	.	TGTGCCAGCAGCCCCCGGGGGGAAAATACGCAGTATTTT	CASSPRGENTQYF
TRBV5-1	TRBJ2-3	.	.	TGCGCCAGCAGCGGGGGCGCAGGAAGTACAGATACGCAGTATTTT	CASSGGAGSTDTQYF
TRBV19	TRBJ2-6	.	.	TGTGCCAGTAGTGCCCTGAGACATCTCCTCTCTGGGGCCAACGTCCTGACTTTC	CASSALRHLLSGANVLTF
TRBV28	TRBJ2-7	TRBD1	.	TGTGCCAGCAGTTCGGCAGGGGGCACCTCCTACGAGCAGTACTTC	CASSSAGGTSYEQYF
TRBV19	TRBJ1-1	.	.	TGTGCCAGTAGTATAGTCCACGGACAACTCGTCGTGGGCACTGAAGCTTTCTTT	CASSIVHGQLVVGTEAFF
TRBV19	TRBJ1-2	.	.	TGTGCCAGTAGTATAAACAGGAACTATGGCTACACCTTC	CASSINRNYGYTF
TRBV9	TRBJ1-2	TRBD1	few	TGTGCCAGCAGCGCGACAGGGAACTATGGCTACACCTTC	CASSATGNYGYTF
TRBV5-5	TRBJ1-2	.	few	TGTGCCAGCAGCTTGGGCGTAGGGGCAGCTAACTATGGCTACACCTTC	CASSLGVGAANYGYTF